These 20 T cell receptor beta chains were all obtained from the same sample, sequenced in a study of cytomegalovirus exposure and HLA in healthy donors. PCR was performed using 60 Vbeta and 13 Jbeta primers. The data were produced by immunoSEQ multiplex PCR, yet TCRdb's version contains in-frame clones alone and is incomplete. The repertoire holds 85,000 to 120,000 clones, with about 70% as singletons. Material: PBMCs. All receptors come from a woman between 50 and 59 years old in good health and CMV-seropositive.

This clone was recorded a few times. This chain connects TRBV14 to TRBJ2-7, with D perhaps matching TRBD2 (6 bases). Germline V gene lookup returns CDR1 SGHDN and CDR2 FVKESK. The CDR3 extends over 17 amino acids. Trimming shortened V by 0 bases and J by 1 base, and 16 bases separated the two germline ends. Here the CDR3 DNA reads TGTGCCAGCAGCCAAGAGCAGGTACTAGCCGGATCCTACGAGCAGTACTTC. This encodes CASSQEQVLAGSYEQYF. The full variable domain, completed using reference TRBV14 and TRBJ2-7, is EAGVTQFPSHSVIEKGQTVTLRCDPISGHDNLYWYRRVMGKEIKFLLHFVKESKQDESGMPNNRFLAERTGGTYSTLKVQPAELEDSGVYFCASSQEQVLAGSYEQYFGPGTRLTVT.

The chain is built from TRBV28 and TRBJ2-3, with 9 bases aligning to TRBD1. J was trimmed by 2 bases and V by 1 base; bases with no gene match: 7. The CDR3 runs 17 residues. Germline CDR1 and CDR2: MDHEN and SYDVKM. The CDR3 DNA reads TGTGCCAGCAGTTTATACCCGGGACAGGGAATCACAGATACGCAGTATTTT. This encodes CASSLYPGQGITDTQYF.

J is TRBJ2-2 and V is TRBV27; D might be TRBD1 (5 bases). This CDR3 has 13 amino acids. Trimming cost V 6 bases and J 6 bases, with 11 bases left between them. Germline-derived CDR1 and CDR2 are MNHEY and SMNVEV (reference sequence). CDR3: CASSLQQAGELFF. In nucleotides, the CDR3 is TGTGCCAGCAGCCTCCAACAGGCCGGGGAGCTGTTTTTT.

This clone was observed once. The V gene is TRBV6-1, the J gene TRBJ2-2; tentatively, D is TRBD1 (5 bases). The germline CDR1 and CDR2 sequences are MNHNS and SASEGT. The CDR3 totals 13 residues. Trimming shortened V by 6 bases and J by 6 bases, and 11 bases separated the two germline ends. As DNA, the CDR3 is TGTGCCAGCAGCAGGGTTGTCGCCGGGGAGCTGTTTTTT. This encodes CASSRVVAGELFF.

The DNA for the CDR3 is TGCGCCAGCAGCTCTCGACAGGGGTTCGGCATGAACACTGAAGCTTTCTTT. Protein: CASSSRQGFGMNTEAFF. This chain connects TRBV5-1 to TRBJ1-1, with TRBD1 matching 8 bases. The V segment lost 3 bases and the J segment 0 bases; nucleotides outside the gene matches: 10. CDR3 size: 17 residues. Looked up from germline, CDR1 is SGHRS and CDR2 is YFSETQ.

The chain carries TRBV7-6 and TRBJ2-3, with 14 bases lining up with TRBD2. V shed 2 bases, J shed 0 bases, and the junction held 10 bases outside the gene matches. Germline CDR1 and CDR2: SGHVS and FNYEAQ. This CDR3 is 20 amino acids long. The CDR3 DNA is TGTGCCAGCAGCTTATTCGCCGGGACTAGCGGGGGAGCTAGCACAGATACGCAGTATTTT. Protein: CASSLFAGTSGGASTDTQYF.

The sample holds one count of this clone. The rearrangement links TRBV6-5 to TRBJ2-1, with D unclear. V was trimmed by 4 bases and J by 8 bases, leaving 6 bases between them. This CDR3 contains 11 residues. Germline loops: CDR1 MNHEY, CDR2 SVGAGI. The CDR3 nucleotides are TGTGCCAGCAGTTCGGCGGATGAGCAGTTCTTC. Its protein product is CASSSADEQFF.

The J gene is TRBJ1-1, the V gene TRBV6-5, with D uncertain. Germline-derived CDR1 and CDR2 are MNHEY and SVGAGI. There are 14 residues in the CDR3. Trimming removed 2 bases from V and 1 base from J, with 8 bases in between. CDR3 in amino acids: CASSYAEGNTEAFF. The CDR3, as DNA: TGTGCCAGCAGTTACGCGGAGGGGAACACTGAAGCTTTCTTT.

This clone was found a few times. The CDR3 spells CANGEKNTGELFF. In DNA, the CDR3 is TGTGCCAACGGAGAGAAGAACACCGGGGAGCTGTTTTTT. This chain joins TRBV5-4 and TRBJ2-2; D gene uncertain. Germline CDR1 SGHNT, CDR2 YYREEE (reference sequence). The V end was cut by 9 bases, the J end by 1 base, with 10 bases between. The CDR3 spans 13 residues.

The chain couples TRBV7-2 to TRBJ1-1, with D uncertain. Germline assignment: CDR1 SGHTA and CDR2 FQGNSA. V lost 2 bases, J lost 1 base, and 5 bases lay in between. This CDR3 region has 13 residues. CDR3 loop: CASSLLANTEAFF. CDR3 sequence (DNA): TGTGCCAGCAGCTTACTAGCGAACACTGAAGCTTTCTTT.

CDR3 sequence (DNA): TGTGCCAGCAGTCCCCTCGTAGAGGAGCCCCAGCATTTT. This encodes CASSPLVEEPQHF. The chain couples TRBV27 to TRBJ1-5; D is undetermined. Germline V gives CDR1 MNHEY, CDR2 SMNVEV (reference sequence). The V gene lost 5 bases and the J gene lost 8 bases, with 13 bases spanning the gap. The CDR3 consists of 13 residues.

On this clone itself: The junction shows a germline mismatch at one end, possibly a read error. The identical CDR3 is also encoded by other nucleotide sequences in the sample. This sequence joins TRBV5-1 and TRBJ1-6; D is unresolved. Germline loops: CDR1 SGHRS, CDR2 YFSETQ. The CDR3 totals 13 residues. The CDR3 here is CASSLGNNSPLHF. Here the CDR3 DNA reads TGCGCCAGCAGCTTGGGTAATAATTCGCCCCTCCACTTT.

The chain is built from TRBV6-6 and TRBJ2-2; 10 nucleotides line up with TRBD2. Trimming at V came to 2 bases and at J to 2 bases, leaving 2 bases not matched to a gene. This CDR3 has 16 amino acids. Germline values: CDR1 MNHNY, CDR2 SVGAGI (reference sequence). CDR3 protein: CASSYRLAGNTGELFF. As DNA, the CDR3 is TGTGCCAGCAGTTACAGACTAGCGGGTAACACCGGGGAGCTGTTTTTT.

V is TRBV19 and J is TRBJ1-5, with unresolved D. CDR3 size: 15 residues. Trimming took 8 bases from V and 1 from J, leaving 15 bases between them. Germline CDR1 reads LNHDA; CDR2 reads SQIVND (reference sequence). The CDR3 DNA sequence: TGTGCCAGTTGCTACACGGCGGTAAGCAATCAGCCCCAGCATTTT. Protein sequence: CASCYTAVSNQPQHF.

This sequence joins TRBV28 and TRBJ1-6; 7 bases are shared with TRBD1. Germline values: CDR1 MDHEN, CDR2 SYDVKM. The CDR3 length is 16 residues. V trimming: 5 bases; J trimming: 5 bases; junction bases outside the gene matches: 9. The CDR3 spells CASSLQPGQNNSPLHF. DNA of the CDR3: TGTGCCAGCAGTCTTCAACCGGGACAGAATAATTCACCCCTCCACTTT. Complete variable domain (other parts from reference TRBV28 and TRBJ1-6): DVKVTQSSRYLVKRTGEKVFLECVQDMDHENMFWYRQDPGLGLRLIYFSYDVKMKEKGDIPEGYSVSREKKERFSLILESASTNQTSMYLCASSLQPGQNNSPLHFGNGTRLTVT.

The rearrangement uses TRBV7-6 and TRBJ2-3; possibly TRBD2 for D (5 bases). CDR3 size: 15 residues. Germline V gene sequence: CDR1 SGHVS, CDR2 FNYEAQ. The V end lost 1 base, the J end lost 2 bases, and 10 bases lay between the germline ends. The CDR3 sequence is CASSLVLDPTDTQYF. The CDR3 DNA reads TGTGCCAGCAGCTTAGTACTAGACCCCACAGATACGCAGTATTTT.

The V and J genes are TRBV30 and TRBJ2-5; 11 nucleotides agree with TRBD2. CDR3 length: 14 residues. Per the germline V gene, CDR1 is GTSNPN and CDR2 is SVGIG (reference sequence). V shed 0 bases and J 11 bases; nucleotides not matched to a gene: 8. DNA for the CDR3: TGTGCCTGGAGTGTAACTAGCGGGGGTTCCGGGCAGTACTTC. Protein sequence: CAWSVTSGGSGQYF.

This chain links TRBV15 with TRBJ2-7, with 8 bases identical to TRBD1. The CDR3 covers 14 residues. The trim removed 3 bases at V and 3 bases at J, leaving 4 bases unmatched. The V gene's germline CDR1 is LNHNV and CDR2 YYDKDF (reference sequence). The CDR3 sequence: CATSSQGARYEQYF. DNA for the CDR3: TGTGCCACCAGCAGTCAGGGGGCACGCTACGAGCAGTACTTC. Full variable domain (rest looked up from reference TRBV15 and TRBJ2-7): DAMVIQNPRYQVTQFGKPVTLSCSQTLNHNVMYWYQQKSSQAPKLLFHYYDKDFNNEADTPDNFQSRRPNTSFCFLDIRSPGLGDTAMYLCATSSQGARYEQYFGPGTRLTVT.

This clone was seen ten or more times. This chain connects TRBV5-1 to TRBJ2-1; possibly TRBD2 for D (6 bases). Germline CDR1 SGHRS, CDR2 YFSETQ. Deletions cut 3 bases from V and 14 bases from J, with 18 bases between. CDR3 length equals 13 residues. In nucleotides, the CDR3 is TGCGCCAGCAGCTCGGGCGGGATTAGTGTGAAGTTCTTC. Residues: CASSSGGISVKFF.

This chain links TRBV7-2 with TRBJ1-4, with TRBD1 matching over 7 bases. CDR1 and CDR2 from the germline V gene are SGHTA and FQGNSA. V lost 5 bases to trimming and J lost 8 bases; unmatched junction nucleotides: 2. The CDR3 is 12 amino acids. The CDR3 loop reads CASSPQGEKLFF. In DNA, the CDR3 is TGTGCCAGCAGCCCACAGGGGGAAAAACTGTTTTTT.